The 30 T cell receptor beta chains in this list originate from one sample, sequenced in a study of Graves' ophthalmopathy and Graves' hyperthyroidism. Amplification of TCR beta CDR3 regions used RNA transcripts. Amplification began with first-round RT-PCR using HTBI primers, then second-round multiplex PCR was performed. TCRdb independently ran MiXCR on the multiplex PCR reads; one entry per CDR3 protein. The table has 740,000 or so distinct CDR3 sequences, roughly 41% seen once. Sequenced material: peripheral blood. These receptors all come from an adult man with Graves' ophthalmopathy.

This clonotype was picked up many times. V is TRBV10-3 and J is TRBJ1-2; D ambiguous. The CDR3 is 11 residues long. The germline V gene encodes CDR1 ENHRY and CDR2 SYGVKD. Trimming cost V 10 bases and J 4 bases, with 10 bases left between them. The CDR3 reads CATSGGYGYTF. CDR3 in DNA: TGTGCCACTAGTGGTGGCTATGGCTACACCTTC.

A note on this clonotype: Sequence at one end of the junction differs from germline and may be a read error. The J gene is TRBJ1-1, the V gene TRBV7-9; no firm D call. This CDR3 comprises 13 residues. The germline gives CDR1 SEHNR, CDR2 FQNEAQ (reference sequence). The CDR3 DNA is TGTGCCAGCAGCTTAGGATCGAACACTAAAGCTTTCTTT. Its translation: CASSLGSNTKAFF. The variable domain in full, completed from reference TRBV7-9 and TRBJ1-1, reads DTGVSQNPRHKITKRGQNVTFRCDPISEHNRLYWYRQTLGQGPEFLTYFQNEAQLEKSRLLSDRFSAERPKGSFSTLEIQRTEQGDSAMYLCASSLGSNTKAFFGQGTRLTVV.

Only a few counts were recorded for this clonotype. This may come from a read error, since a much larger clone is one base off. V gene TRBV10-3 combines with J gene TRBJ2-7, with 11 bases aligning to TRBD2. Germline V gene sequence: CDR1 ENHRY, CDR2 SYGVKD. The CDR3 has 14 residues. V trimming: 4 bases; J trimming: 5 bases; junction bases outside the gene matches: 4. CDR3 coding DNA: TGTGCCATCAGTGGGGTAGCGGGAGGGGACGAGCAGTACTTC. It codes for CAISGVAGGDEQYF.

The chain has TRBV24-1 and TRBJ1-5; unclear D gene. The CDR3 length is 14 residues. CDR1 is KGHDR and CDR2 is SFDVKD in the germline V gene. V was shortened by 4 bases and J by 5 bases, with 11 bases between the two germline ends. CDR3 sequence reads: CATSDPPEDQPQHF. The DNA for the CDR3 is TGTGCCACCAGTGACCCGCCTGAGGATCAGCCCCAGCATTTT.

In regard to this clonotype: A much larger clone lies a single base off, so this may be a read error. The J gene is TRBJ2-7, the V gene TRBV20-1; TRBD2 is a possible D gene (6 bases). Germline V gene lookup returns CDR1 DFQATT and CDR2 SNEGSKA (reference sequence). The CDR3 runs to 13 residues. As DNA, the CDR3 is TGCAGTGCTTCACGGGGGTCGGCCTACGAGCAGCACTTC. Its translation is CSASRGSAYEQHF.

The rearrangement joins TRBV10-3 to TRBJ1-1; D remains ambiguous. Trimming shortened V by 6 bases and J by 4 bases, and 15 bases separated the two germline ends. The CDR3 consists of 14 residues. The germline CDR1 and CDR2 sequences are ENHRY and SYGVKD. The CDR3 here is CAISVGRLGTEAFF. CDR3 nucleotide sequence: TGTGCCATCAGCGTTGGGAGGCTGGGCACTGAAGCTTTCTTT.

This clonotype was recorded many times. V is TRBV10-3 and J is TRBJ1-4; D remains ambiguous. The CDR3 loop spans 14 amino acids. Trimming left V 2 bases short and J 4 bases short, with 8 bases between. CDR1 ENHRY and CDR2 SYGVKD come from the germline V gene. The CDR3 bases are TGTGCCATCAGTGAGCCTGGACTTAATGAAAAACTGTTTTTT. It is translated as CAISEPGLNEKLFF.

V is TRBV24-1 and J is TRBJ1-5; possible D gene TRBD1, 6 bases. The CDR3 loop spans 13 amino acids. Per germline, CDR1 KGHDR and CDR2 SFDVKD. V lost 12 bases and J 6 bases, leaving 17 bases between the germline ends. The CDR3 region has the DNA TGTGCCTGGAGTAGACAGGAGTCTCAGCCCCAGCATTTT. This translates into CAWSRQESQPQHF.

The chain uses TRBV2 and TRBJ1-5; the D gene is possibly TRBD1 (5 bases). Trimming took off 7 bases at V and 2 bases at J, with 15 bases between the two ends. The CDR3 extends over 15 amino acids. CDR1 and CDR2 from the germline V gene are SNHLY and FYNNEI. In nucleotides, the CDR3 is TGTGCCAGCAAACTTAGCGGGGGGGGCAATCAGCCCCAGCATTTT. Its translation is CASKLSGGGNQPQHF.

This chain connects TRBV15 to TRBJ1-2; possible D gene TRBD1, 5 bases. The CDR3 consists of 15 residues. CDR1 is LNHNV, CDR2 YYDKDF, per germline (reference sequence). Trimming took off 1 base at V and 2 bases at J, with 11 bases between the two ends. The CDR3: CATSRGGAKNYGYTF. For the CDR3, the DNA is TGTGCCACCAGCAGAGGAGGGGCCAAAAACTATGGCTACACCTTC.

For this clonotype: The junction departs from the called germline gene at one end, perhaps through a read error. V gene TRBV20-1 combines with J gene TRBJ1-5; 7 bases fit TRBD1. The CDR3 sequence is 15 residues long. Germline assignment: CDR1 DFQATT and CDR2 SNEGSKA (reference sequence). The CDR3 loop reads CSARGQGVSNRPQHF. The CDR3 nucleotides read TGCAGTGCTAGAGGACAGGGTGTGTCGAATCGGCCCCAGCATTTT.

This clonotype was recorded many times. In DNA, the CDR3 is TGTGCCAGCAGTGAACAGGCATTCGGCTACACCTTC. Its protein product is CASSEQAFGYTF. The chain links TRBV2 to TRBJ1-2; D call uncertain. With 2 bases removed from V and 8 bases from J, the gap between germline ends came to 9 bases. The CDR3 is made up of 12 amino acids. Germline CDR1 SNHLY, CDR2 FYNNEI.

The J gene is TRBJ1-3, the V gene TRBV6-6; perhaps TRBD1 as D (6 bases). The V end lost 3 bases, the J end lost 4 bases, and 13 bases lay between the germline ends. The CDR3 is made up of 15 amino acids. Germline CDR1 and CDR2: MNHNY and SVGAGI (reference sequence). This chain's CDR3 is CASSYPGDAGNTIYF. CDR3 nucleotides: TGTGCCAGCAGTTATCCAGGGGATGCGGGAAACACCATATATTTT.

This clonotype was seen ten or more times. The chain couples TRBV2 to TRBJ1-2, with 8 bases aligning to TRBD1. The CDR3 sequence is 14 residues long. CDR1 is SNHLY and CDR2 is FYNNEI in the germline V gene. The J segment lost 4 bases and the V segment lost 6 bases, leaving 7 bases of the junction unmatched. This chain's CDR3 is CASRPQGGIYGYTF. CDR3 bases: TGTGCCAGCAGGCCACAGGGGGGGATCTATGGCTACACCTTC.

Comment on this clonotype: The junction departs from the called germline gene at one end, perhaps through a read error. This chain's CDR3 is CASSATTGYNSPLHF. The CDR3 DNA reads TGTGCCAGCAGTGCCACGACAGGGTATAATTCACCCCTCCACTTT. The chain employs TRBV24-1 and TRBJ1-6; 7 bases match TRBD1. CDR3 length equals 15 residues. Germline values: CDR1 KGHDR, CDR2 SFDVKD.

The chain links TRBV14 to TRBJ1-4; a possible D gene is TRBD1 (6 bases). CDR3 length equals 15 residues. Germline V CDR1 and CDR2: SGHDN, FVKESK. V was trimmed by 1 base and J by 3 bases, leaving 9 bases between them. The CDR3 sequence: CASSQGGTSNEKLFF. In nucleotides, the CDR3 is TGTGCCAGCAGCCAAGGTGGGACATCTAATGAAAAACTGTTTTTT.

This clonotype was counted many times. The chain employs TRBV7-2 and TRBJ2-7, with D unclear. In germline, CDR1 is SGHTA, CDR2 FQGNSA. The CDR3 has 12 residues. V was pared by 1 base and J by 10 bases, with 11 bases between. The CDR3 DNA follows: TGTGCCAGCAGCTTAGGGTCGGCTGATCAGTACTTC. This codes for CASSLGSADQYF. Supplemented by reference TRBV7-2 and TRBJ2-7, the full variable domain reads GAGVSQSPSNKVTEKGKDVELRCDPISGHTALYWYRQSLGQGLEFLIYFQGNSAPDKSGLPSDRFSAERTGGSVSTLTIQRTQQEDSAVYLCASSLGSADQYFGPGTRLTVT.

The chain carries TRBV2 and TRBJ1-1; no firm D call. The V gene lost 4 bases and the J gene lost 10 bases, with 28 bases spanning the gap. CDR1 and CDR2 (germline): SNHLY, FYNNEI. The CDR3 length is 17 residues. The CDR3 sequence: CASSARPLGSATRGAFF. CDR3 in DNA: TGTGCCAGCAGTGCTAGACCTCTTGGCAGCGCCACACGGGGAGCTTTCTTT.

This clonotype was counted only a few times. The J gene is TRBJ1-5, the V gene TRBV24-1; TRBD1 matches 10 bases. V lost 4 bases to trimming and J lost 6 bases; unmatched junction nucleotides: 8. Germline-derived CDR1 and CDR2 are KGHDR and SFDVKD. This CDR3 is 16 amino acids long. The CDR3 DNA reads TGTGCCACCAGTGACCCAGGGACAGGGGAGGTTCAGCCCCAGCATTTT. Protein product: CATSDPGTGEVQPQHF.

This clonotype was detected only a few times. V gene TRBV19 combines with J gene TRBJ1-3, with D perhaps TRBD1 (5 bases). Germline V gives CDR1 LNHDA, CDR2 SQIVND (reference sequence). The CDR3 totals 17 residues. Between the trimmed V and J ends, which lost 3 bases and 7 bases, there was a span of 22 bases. CDR3 in amino acids: CASSIQRRERGFNTIYF. The CDR3 DNA reads TGTGCCAGTAGTATCCAACGTCGAGAAAGGGGCTTCAACACCATATATTTT.

The chain recombines TRBV7-2 with TRBJ2-7, with 8 nucleotides matching TRBD1. The V segment lost 5 bases and the J segment 6 bases; nucleotides outside the gene matches: 9. Germline V gene data show CDR1 as SGHTA and CDR2 as FQGNSA. This CDR3 is built from 14 residues. CDR3 residues: CASSRDRGMPEQYF. The DNA for the CDR3 is TGTGCCAGCAGCCGCGACAGGGGAATGCCCGAGCAGTACTTC.

As regards this clonotype: Being one base from a much bigger clone, this may be a read error. The chain combines TRBV7-3 with TRBJ1-1, with a weak D call TRBD1 (6 bases). CDR3 length: 15 residues. From germline, CDR1 is SGHTA and CDR2 FQGTGA. CDR3 sequence: CASSLIGGRDTGAFF. The CDR3 nucleotides read TGTGCCAGCAGCTTAATTGGGGGACGGGACACTGGAGCTTTCTTT.

Comment on this clonotype: Possible read error: a much larger clone is one base away. The chain has TRBV7-9 and TRBJ1-1; no clear D. Trimming removed 2 bases from V and 6 bases from J, with 10 bases in between. Per the germline V gene, CDR1 is SEHNR and CDR2 is FQNEAQ (reference sequence). The CDR3 totals 13 residues. The DNA of the CDR3 is TGTGCCAGCAGCTTAAGGGCAGACCCTGAAGCTTTCTTT. Residues: CASSLRADPEAFF. Filled out from reference TRBV7-9 and TRBJ1-1, the complete variable domain reads DTGVSQNPRHKITKRGQNVTFRCDPISEHNRLYWYRQTLGQGPEFLTYFQNEAQLEKSRLLSDRFSAERPKGSFSTLEIQRTEQGDSAMYLCASSLRADPEAFFGQGTRLTVV.

This clonotype was seen only once. Since no conserved phenylalanine or tryptophan closes the CDR3, a read error is the likely cause. The gene calls are TRBV7-2 and TRBJ2-5, with D unresolved. Trimming removed 2 bases at V and 9 bases at J, with 1 base between. This CDR3 has 9 residues. Looked up from germline, CDR1 is SGHTA and CDR2 is FQGNSA. The CDR3 nucleotides read TGTGCCAGCAGCTTACCCCAGTACTCC. Amino acid sequence: CASSLPQYS.

As to this clonotype: One junction end disagrees with the germline gene, perhaps due to a read error. The chain combines TRBV10-3 with TRBJ1-2, with no clear D. There are 13 residues in the CDR3. Looked up from germline, CDR1 is ENHRY and CDR2 is SYGVKD. CDR3 residues: CASSYGTVDGYTF. The DNA of the CDR3 is TGTGCCAGCAGTTACGGTACCGTCGATGGCTACACCTTC.

The chain carries TRBV25-1 and TRBJ2-5; 13 nucleotides line up with TRBD2. The J call is uncertain, as TRBJ2-1 better fits the DNA end. This CDR3 comprises 15 residues. The germline V gene encodes CDR1 MGHDK and CDR2 SYGVNS. CDR3 region: CASRGLAGVGNEQFF. The CDR3 DNA sequence: TGTGCCAGCAGAGGACTAGCGGGAGTCGGCAATGAGCAGTTCTTC.

V is TRBV11-1 and J is TRBJ2-5, with D possibly being TRBD2 (6 bases). CDR1 is SGHAT, CDR2 FQDESV, per germline (reference sequence). V was clipped by 6 bases and J by 2 bases, with 22 bases between them. The CDR3 is 17 amino acids. Here the CDR3 DNA reads TGTGCCAGCAGTTTGTGGGGGGACGGAGGAGTGCAAGAGACCCAGTACTTC. It translates to CASSLWGDGGVQETQYF.

A remark on this clonotype: At one boundary the junction diverges from the germline segment, which might be a read error. V and J are TRBV2 and TRBJ1-1; weak D call: TRBD1 (6 bases). CDR3 length: 14 amino acids. Germline V gives CDR1 SNHLY, CDR2 FYNNEI. The CDR3 bases are TGCGCCAGCAGGGACATATCTGGAAACACTGAAGCTTTCTTT. Its protein product is CASRDISGNTEAFF.

As concerns this clonotype: Germline is not matched at one junction end, which may reflect a read error. This chain uses TRBV7-6 with TRBJ1-1; no clear D. Germline CDR1 reads SGHVS; CDR2 reads FNYEAQ. This CDR3 contains 15 residues. The CDR3, as DNA: TGTGCCAGCAGCTTAGTTTTTGGGGTTAACACTGAAGCTCTCTTT. It codes for CASSLVFGVNTEALF.

The V and J genes are TRBV29-1 and TRBJ1-5; unclear D gene. Germline V CDR1 and CDR2: SQVTM, ANQGSEA. The CDR3 covers 13 residues. The CDR3 here is CSATTYSNQPQHF. CDR3 nucleotide sequence: TGCAGTGCTACGACTTATAGCAATCAGCCCCAGCATTTT.